Listed below are T cell receptor beta chains from one sample, sequenced in a study of T cell repertoires in cytomegalovirus infection. TCRdb re-analysed the reads in MiXCR, keeping a single row per CDR3 protein. The sample contains 250,000 or so distinct CDR3 sequences, about 18% of which appear only once. Sequenced: CD8+ T cells from PBMCs. Receptor source: a human donor in good health (CMV status not recorded). Some clones in this sample may be carry-over from other donors' samples. CDR3s include the opening cysteine and the closing phenylalanine or tryptophan. D genes are given only for firm matches. Rows may omit the clone size; those that give it use once, few, many or a size class.

d_call	v_call	j_call	clone_size	cdr3_aa	cdr3_nt
NA	TRBV6-5	TRBJ2-7	NA	CASSFSRLGGYEQYF	TGTGCCAGCAGTTTTAGCCGTTTGGGAGGCTACGAGCAGTACTTC
NA	TRBV28	TRBJ1-1	few	CASSFWGLNTEAFF	TGTGCCAGCAGTTTTTGGGGTCTGAACACTGAAGCTTTCTTT
NA	TRBV28	TRBJ2-7	many	CASTAMVGTDYEQYF	TGTGCCAGCACCGCCATGGTAGGGACCGACTACGAGCAGTACTTC
NA	TRBV4-1	TRBJ2-7	NA	CASSPGGNSYEQYF	TGCGCCAGCAGCCCCGGAGGGAACTCCTACGAGCAGTACTTC
TRBD1	TRBV7-9	TRBJ2-5	NA	CASSPNRDRAWQTQYF	TGTGCCAGCAGCCCAAACCGGGACAGGGCCTGGCAGACCCAGTACTTC
NA	TRBV6-4	TRBJ2-1	few	CASSDAGGAGNEQFF	TGTGCCAGCAGTGACGCCGGGGGCGCCGGAAATGAGCAGTTCTTC
NA	TRBV29-1	TRBJ1-2	few	CSVEVRGWGYTF	TGCAGCGTTGAAGTAAGGGGTTGGGGCTACACCTTC
TRBD2	TRBV5-4	TRBJ2-1	NA	CASSGWTSGTGDNEQFF	TGTGCCAGCAGCGGCTGGACTAGCGGAACGGGGGACAATGAGCAGTTCTTC
NA	TRBV12-3/TRBV12-4	TRBJ2-1	NA	CASSYLGRQNEQFF	TGTGCCAGCAGTTACCTGGGACGGCAGAATGAGCAGTTCTTC
TRBD2	TRBV5-4	TRBJ2-5	many	CASSSPGLEGETQYF	TGTGCCAGCAGCTCTCCGGGACTAGAGGGAGAGACCCAGTACTTC
TRBD1	TRBV7-2	TRBJ1-2	many	CASSFAGGNGYTF	TGTGCCAGCAGCTTCGCAGGGGGGAATGGCTACACCTTC
NA	TRBV29-1	TRBJ1-4	NA	CSVEDRPGTTFF	TGCAGCGTTGAAGACAGACCCGGGACAACGTTTTTT
TRBD1	TRBV27	TRBJ1-6	NA	CASSLLRDSGPPYNSPLHF	TGTGCCAGCAGTTTACTCAGGGACAGCGGACCCCCCTATAATTCACCCCTCCACTTT
TRBD1	TRBV6-2/TRBV6-3	TRBJ2-5	NA	CASSWDRYQETQYF	TGTGCCAGCAGCTGGGACAGGTACCAAGAGACCCAGTACTTC
NA	TRBV15	TRBJ1-5	NA	CATSTQGLLNQPQHF	TGTGCCACCAGCACACAGGGACTGCTCAATCAGCCCCAGCATTTT
TRBD2	TRBV27	TRBJ2-3	once	CASSSQRGPRTDTQYF	TGTGCCAGCAGTTCCCAGCGGGGGCCCCGCACAGATACGCAGTATTTT
NA	TRBV28	TRBJ2-1	NA	CASSSLAYNEQFF	TGTGCCAGCAGTTCACTAGCCTACAATGAGCAGTTCTTC
TRBD1	TRBV5-1	TRBJ1-2	NA	CASSLETGAGDGYTF	TGCGCCAGCAGCTTGGAGACAGGGGCCGGGGATGGCTACACCTTC
NA	TRBV2	TRBJ2-7	NA	CASSEGGRIYEQYF	TGTGCCAGCAGTGAAGGCGGCAGGATTTACGAGCAGTACTTC
NA	TRBV19	TRBJ1-1	NA	CASSPARANPFF	TGTGCCAGTAGCCCAGCTCGGGCCAACCCCTTCTTT
NA	TRBV4-1	TRBJ2-6	few	CASRKAGLFSGANVLTF	TGCGCCAGCAGGAAGGCAGGGCTGTTCTCTGGGGCCAACGTCCTGACTTTC